Each of the 16 T cell receptor beta chains below was sequenced from the same sample in a study of cytomegalovirus exposure and HLA in healthy donors (dated by TCRdb to the late 2010s). The library relied on the immunoSEQ multiplex PCR assay. For the multiplex PCR, a mixture combining 60 forward primers for TCR Vbeta segments and 13 reverse primers for TCR Jbeta segments was used. What TCRdb holds here is the immuneACCESS table cut down to in-frame rearrangements. Part of the clones is not present; checked against another copy, under half of the missing clones reflect an unresolved V gene, and the others are unexplained. The sample table shows some 90,000 clones, and roughly three quarters are seen once. Roughly 2.5% of the sample is in the top ten clones. The sequencing input was PBMCs. The receptors derive from a man aged 25 to 45 in good health and CMV-seronegative.

As regards this clone: At one end the junction does not follow the germline gene, possibly because of a read error. The gene calls are TRBV7-9 and TRBJ2-5; D is undetermined. The V gene's germline CDR1 is SEHNR and CDR2 FQNEAQ (reference sequence). This CDR3 comprises 12 residues. The CDR3 coding sequence is TGTTCCAGCAGCTTAATTTCGGAGACCCAGTACTTC. Protein product: CSSSLISETQYF.

The chain combines TRBV6-1 with TRBJ1-4; no definite D call. The CDR3 runs to 14 residues. Trimming shortened V by 4 bases and J by 2 bases, and 8 bases separated the two germline ends. Germline V CDR1 and CDR2: MNHNS, SASEGT. CDR3 sequence (DNA): TGTGCCAGCAGTGGGCATTCGACTAATGAAAAACTGTTTTTT. This gives the protein CASSGHSTNEKLFF.

The V and J genes are TRBV5-1 and TRBJ1-3; 7 nucleotides line up with TRBD1. V dropped 3 bases and J dropped 7; count of bases not matched to a gene: 13. Per germline, CDR1 SGHRS and CDR2 YFSETQ. The CDR3 is 16 residues long. CDR3 sequence (DNA): TGCGCCAGCAGCTACGCGTCGGACCCAGGGGGGAACACCATATATTTT. This translates into CASSYASDPGGNTIYF.

V is TRBV27 and J is TRBJ1-2; 7 bases map to TRBD1. This CDR3 is built from 13 residues. Unmatched junction bases numbered 3, after V lost 4 bases and J lost 4 bases. CDR1 is MNHEY, CDR2 SMNVEV, per germline (reference sequence). The CDR3 nucleotides read TGTGCCAGCAGTTCCCGACAGGGCTATGGCTACACCTTC. Translating gives CASSSRQGYGYTF.

The V call is TRBV27, the J call TRBJ1-2, with D possibly matching TRBD1 (6 bases). Germline values: CDR1 MNHEY, CDR2 SMNVEV (reference sequence). The V end lost 10 bases, the J end lost 6 bases, and 12 bases lay between the germline ends. The CDR3 is 11 amino acids. This chain's CDR3 is CATLTGHGYTF. Here the CDR3 DNA reads TGTGCCACCCTCACAGGGCATGGCTACACCTTC.

V gene TRBV25-1 combines with J gene TRBJ2-3, with 9 positions matching TRBD1. CDR1 MGHDK and CDR2 SYGVNS come from the germline V gene. The CDR3 runs 17 residues. The V and J ends lost 5 bases and 3 bases, in that order; junction bases with no gene match: 12. Here the CDR3 reads CASSRQGVGVGTDTQYF. Here the CDR3 DNA reads TGTGCCAGCAGTCGACAGGGGGTAGGAGTTGGGACAGATACGCAGTATTTT.

The V gene is TRBV6-5, the J gene TRBJ2-7; 9 nucleotides match TRBD1. With V trimmed by 2 bases and J by 5 bases, 10 bases remained unmatched. Germline CDR1 reads MNHEY; CDR2 reads SVGAGI. The CDR3 runs to 16 residues. DNA for the CDR3: TGTGCCAGCAGTTACCAATCGGGACAGGGCGCCAACGAGCAGTACTTC. This translates into CASSYQSGQGANEQYF.

This clone was detected a few times. The chain links TRBV6-5 to TRBJ2-2, with no clear D. The germline V gene encodes CDR1 MNHEY and CDR2 SVGAGI. Trimming pared 7 bases from V and 8 bases from J, leaving 11 bases between. The CDR3 sequence is 12 residues long. The DNA of the CDR3 is TGTGCCAGCAATTCCCGTTTGGGGGAGCTGTTTTTT. Translated, it gives CASNSRLGELFF.

Comments on this clone: This sample also contains other DNA sequences that code for the same CDR3. This chain joins TRBV18 and TRBJ1-1; 7 bases match TRBD1. The V and J ends lost 3 bases and 3 bases, in that order; junction bases with no gene match: 1. Per the germline V gene, CDR1 is KGHSH and CDR2 is LQKENI. The CDR3 length is 13 residues. In DNA, the CDR3 is TGTGCCAGCTCACCCCAGGGGGACACTGAAGCTTTCTTT. It encodes CASSPQGDTEAFF. Together with reference TRBV18 and TRBJ1-1, the CDR3 gives the full variable domain: NAGVMQNPRHLVRRRGQEARLRCSPMKGHSHVYWYRQLPEEGLKFMVYLQKENIIDESGMPKERFSAEFPKEGPSILRIQQVVRGDSAAYFCASSPQGDTEAFFGQGTRLTVV.

In this sample, this clone turned up once. The chain is built from TRBV6-6 and TRBJ1-4; 7 bases agree with TRBD1. Unmatched junction bases numbered 3, after V lost 5 bases and J lost 0 bases. Germline V gives CDR1 MNHNY, CDR2 SVGAGI (reference sequence). The CDR3 contains 15 residues. CDR3: CASSLDRATNEKLFF. DNA of the CDR3: TGTGCCAGCAGTCTCGACAGGGCAACTAATGAAAAACTGTTTTTT.

The V call is TRBV7-9, the J call TRBJ1-3, with 8 bases fitting TRBD1. With 5 bases clipped from V and 3 bases from J, the junction kept 6 bases outside the gene matches. This CDR3 comprises 15 residues. Germline CDR1 SEHNR, CDR2 FQNEAQ (reference sequence). The CDR3 loop reads CASSPHGQGGNTIYF. DNA for the CDR3: TGTGCCAGCAGCCCCCATGGACAGGGTGGAAACACCATATATTTT. Full variable domain (remainder filled in from reference TRBV7-9 and TRBJ1-3): DTGVSQNPRHKITKRGQNVTFRCDPISEHNRLYWYRQTLGQGPEFLTYFQNEAQLEKSRLLSDRFSAERPKGSFSTLEIQRTEQGDSAMYLCASSPHGQGGNTIYFGEGSWLTVV.

The genes are TRBV7-9 and TRBJ1-2, with no clear D. Trimming removed 2 bases from V and 4 bases from J, with 11 bases in between. This CDR3 contains 14 residues. CDR1 and CDR2 (germline): SEHNR, FQNEAQ (reference sequence). CDR3 amino acids: CASSLREIGYGYTF. CDR3 in DNA: TGTGCCAGCAGCTTAAGGGAGATTGGCTATGGCTACACCTTC.

This clone was seen a few times. V usage is TRBV10-3 and J usage is TRBJ1-4; 7 nucleotides line up with TRBD1. J gave up 7 bases and V 6 bases, and 8 bases lay outside the gene matches. The germline gives CDR1 ENHRY, CDR2 SYGVKD. The CDR3 runs 14 residues. CDR3 region: CAIRETGSGEKLFF. The CDR3 DNA sequence: TGTGCCATCAGAGAGACAGGGTCAGGTGAAAAACTGTTTTTT.

The gene calls are TRBV6-5 and TRBJ2-1; perhaps TRBD2 as D (6 bases). The CDR3 is made up of 15 amino acids. V lost 6 bases to trimming and J lost 0 bases, with 12 bases between them. Per the germline V gene, CDR1 is MNHEY and CDR2 is SVGAGI. CDR3 region: CASREGRSSYNEQFF. CDR3 nucleotides: TGTGCCAGCAGGGAGGGTCGTAGCTCCTACAATGAGCAGTTCTTC.

The chain couples TRBV9 to TRBJ1-5, with TRBD1 matching over 11 bases. Germline loops: CDR1 SGDLS, CDR2 YYNGEE. The CDR3 covers 14 residues. J lost 9 bases, V lost 3 bases, and 5 bases had no gene match. The CDR3 here is CASSAGQGAAPQHF. DNA for the CDR3: TGTGCCAGCAGCGCCGGACAGGGGGCTGCGCCCCAGCATTTT.

V gene TRBV7-2 combines with J gene TRBJ1-5, with D possibly being TRBD1 (5 bases). The CDR3 is 16 amino acids. Per germline, CDR1 SGHTA and CDR2 FQGNSA. Trimming shortened V by 5 bases and J by 0 bases, and 14 bases separated the two germline ends. The CDR3 sequence is CASSPVGGNSNQPQHF. The DNA of the CDR3 is TGTGCCAGCAGCCCGGTCGGGGGGAATAGCAATCAGCCCCAGCATTTT.